This entry lists 24 T cell receptor beta chains sequenced from one sample in a study of T-cell reconstitution after alpha-beta-depleted transplantation in children. Molecular barcoding with unique molecular identifiers was used for the TCRbeta library. TCRdb processed the PCR reads anew with MiXCR; each CDR3 protein has one entry. The data show 700,000 to 950,000 distinct CDR3 sequences, with roughly 15% seen just once and roughly 5% held by the top ten. The starting material was PBMCs, mostly from graft donor cells, obtained 360 days after TCRalphabeta/CD19-depleted stem cell transplant. These receptors were collected from a male patient between 5 and 17 years old who had a stem cell transplant for acute lymphoblastic leukemia, so the T cells may come from the graft donor.

This clonotype was recorded at least ten times. The chain has TRBV7-2 and TRBJ2-7; 8 bases agree with TRBD2. The CDR3 sequence is 16 residues long. Trimming took 4 bases from V and 4 from J; bases not matched to a gene: 12. The germline V gene encodes CDR1 SGHTA and CDR2 FQGNSA. CDR3 coding DNA: TGTGCCAGCAGCTCACTGGGCGGGGGGCAAGGTTACGAGCAGTACTTC. Residues: CASSSLGGGQGYEQYF.

The J gene is TRBJ1-1, the V gene TRBV9; 8 bases agree with TRBD1. This CDR3 spans 13 amino acids. Germline CDR1 and CDR2: SGDLS and YYNGEE. The J segment lost 5 bases and the V segment lost 2 bases, leaving 2 bases of the junction unmatched. CDR3 bases: TGTGCCAGCAGCGTGACAGGGGTTACTGAAGCTTTCTTT. Its translation is CASSVTGVTEAFF.

In this sample, this clonotype turned up many times. The V call is TRBV12-3 or TRBV12-4, the J call TRBJ2-1; 11 bases are a match to TRBD2. CDR3 length: 18 amino acids. The J segment lost 6 bases and the V segment lost 1 base, leaving 11 bases of the junction unmatched. CDR3: CASSLGGFSGRALNEQFF. DNA for the CDR3: TGTGCCAGCAGTTTAGGGGGGTTTAGCGGGAGGGCTCTCAATGAGCAGTTCTTC.

The rearrangement links TRBV5-1 to TRBJ2-7, with D perhaps TRBD1 (6 bases). Germline CDR1 SGHRS, CDR2 YFSETQ. V lost 4 bases to trimming and J lost 0 bases, with 14 bases between them. The CDR3 has 15 residues. This CDR3 is CASSLRRGDSYEQYF. The CDR3 coding sequence is TGCGCCAGCAGCCTTCGCAGGGGAGACTCCTACGAGCAGTACTTC.

V and J are TRBV12-3 or TRBV12-4 and TRBJ2-1; possibly TRBD2 for D (6 bases). The CDR3 spans 15 residues. Deletions cut 5 bases from V and 9 bases from J, with 20 bases between. CDR3 protein: CASSPRDFPTGEQFF. The CDR3 nucleotides read TGTGCCAGCAGTCCACGGGACTTTCCTACGGGTGAGCAGTTCTTC.

This clonotype has a single count. A read error is likely, as this CDR3 ends without the conserved phenylalanine or tryptophan. The chain combines TRBV20-1 with TRBJ1-5; D possibly corresponds to TRBD1 (5 bases). CDR3 length: 14 amino acids. CDR1 and CDR2 from the germline V gene are DFQATT and SNEGSKA (reference sequence). V lost 5 bases and J 0 bases, leaving 11 bases between the germline ends. The CDR3 is CSARRGSSNQPQHL. The CDR3 region has the DNA TGCAGTGCTCGACGGGGCAGTAGCAATCAGCCCCAGCATTTA.

The chain is built from TRBV3-1 and TRBJ2-4, with 10 bases fitting TRBD1. Germline assignment: CDR1 LGHDT and CDR2 YNNKEL (reference sequence). The CDR3 totals 14 residues. Trimming at V came to 5 bases and at J to 9 bases, leaving 7 bases not matched to a gene. In DNA form, the CDR3 reads TGTGCCAGCAGCAAGTTGGGGACAGGGGCCATTCAGTACTTC. This encodes CASSKLGTGAIQYF.

V usage is TRBV15 and J usage is TRBJ2-3; tentatively, D is TRBD1 or TRBD2 (5 bases each). V lost 6 bases and J 6 bases, leaving 19 bases between the germline ends. This CDR3 is built from 15 residues. Germline CDR1 LNHNV, CDR2 YYDKDF (reference sequence). CDR3 loop: CATSSPGPVRDTQYF. CDR3 nucleotides: TGTGCCACCAGTTCCCCGGGACCTGTAAGGGATACGCAGTATTTT.

This clonotype was observed a few times. The chain combines TRBV5-1 with TRBJ1-4; possible D gene TRBD1, 5 bases. This CDR3 is 14 amino acids long. The germline V gene encodes CDR1 SGHRS and CDR2 YFSETQ. Trimming pared 0 bases from V and 7 bases from J, leaving 10 bases between. The CDR3 is CASSLGGAAEKLFF. CDR3 nucleotides: TGCGCCAGCAGCTTGGGCGGGGCGGCTGAAAAACTGTTTTTT.

This clonotype was recorded a few times. CDR3 bases: TGTGCCAGCAGTTACGACAGATATAGCAATCAGCCCCAGCATTTT. Protein product: CASSYDRYSNQPQHF. V gene TRBV6-5 combines with J gene TRBJ1-5; tentative D call: TRBD1 (5 bases). Trimming pared 2 bases from V and 0 bases from J, leaving 8 bases between. This CDR3 is 15 amino acids long. Germline loops: CDR1 MNHEY, CDR2 SVGAGI.

V and J are TRBV2 and TRBJ2-7; D possibly corresponds to TRBD2 (5 bases). Germline-derived CDR1 and CDR2 are SNHLY and FYNNEI. CDR3 length: 14 amino acids. V was cut by 11 bases and J by 0 bases, with 17 bases left in between. The CDR3 is CAGGDYPNSYEQYF. In DNA, the CDR3 is TGTGCCGGCGGAGACTATCCGAACTCCTACGAGCAGTACTTC.

In its sample, this clonotype was seen many times. The V call is TRBV27, the J call TRBJ2-1; no clear D gene. The V gene's germline CDR1 is MNHEY and CDR2 SMNVEV (reference sequence). There are 13 residues in the CDR3. V lost 5 bases and J lost 2, with 7 bases in between. The CDR3 protein is CASSPSPYNEQFF. DNA of the CDR3: TGTGCCAGCAGTCCCTCGCCCTACAATGAGCAGTTCTTC.

This chain joins TRBV4-1 and TRBJ2-7, with 9 bases that match TRBD1. Trimming removed 4 bases from V and 5 bases from J; junction bases left unmatched: 12. Germline values: CDR1 MGHRA, CDR2 YSYEKL. This CDR3 has 16 amino acids. The CDR3 sequence: CASSPKFTGGVHEQYF. The CDR3 coding sequence is TGCGCCAGCAGCCCGAAATTTACAGGGGGCGTACACGAGCAGTACTTC.

DNA of the CDR3: TGCAGTGCTAGAGGTAGGAGTGACAGACAGTATTCCTACAATGAGCAGTTCTTC. Translation: CSARGRSDRQYSYNEQFF. The V and J genes are TRBV20-1 and TRBJ2-1; TRBD1 might be the D (5 bases). Germline V gives CDR1 DFQATT, CDR2 SNEGSKA (reference sequence). There are 18 residues in the CDR3. V was clipped by 1 base and J by 1 base, with 20 bases between them.

This clonotype was seen a single time. This chain connects TRBV6-5 to TRBJ1-5, with D perhaps TRBD1 (6 bases). This CDR3 is 15 amino acids long. Between the trimmed V and J ends, which lost 4 bases and 4 bases, there was a span of 14 bases. Germline V CDR1 and CDR2: MNHEY, SVGAGI. The CDR3, as DNA: TGTGCCAGCAGTTCCGCCGGCACAGGGAATCAGCCCCAGCATTTT. Translation gives CASSSAGTGNQPQHF.

The rearrangement links TRBV7-6 to TRBJ2-3; D is ambiguous. V lost 5 bases, J lost 6 bases, and 15 bases lay in between. CDR1 and CDR2 (germline): SGHVS, FNYEAQ. The CDR3 totals 14 residues. The CDR3 nucleotides are TGTGCCAGCAGCAATCACATTAACGGGGATACGCAGTATTTT. This sequence encodes CASSNHINGDTQYF.

This clonotype was picked up many times. The chain has TRBV12-3 or TRBV12-4 and TRBJ1-2; 7 nucleotides agree with TRBD1. The V and J ends lost 3 bases and 3 bases, in that order; junction bases with no gene match: 4. The CDR3 spans 14 residues. The CDR3 loop is CASSFPGQDYGYTF. CDR3 nucleotides: TGTGCCAGCAGTTTCCCTGGACAGGACTATGGCTACACCTTC.

This clonotype has at least ten counts. V and J are TRBV7-8 and TRBJ2-5; tentatively, D is TRBD2 (5 bases). Germline V gene sequence: CDR1 SGHVS, CDR2 FQNEAQ. The CDR3 extends over 14 amino acids. V lost 0 bases and J 5 bases, leaving 10 bases between the germline ends. CDR3 sequence: CASSLALRGETQYF. The CDR3 nucleotides read TGTGCCAGCAGCTTAGCGCTTCGAGGGGAGACCCAGTACTTC.

In its sample, this clonotype was seen a few times. The chain combines TRBV11-2 with TRBJ2-2, with a tentative D call TRBD2 (7 bases). Germline V gene lookup returns CDR1 SGHAT and CDR2 FQNNGV. Between the trimmed V and J ends, which lost 8 bases and 4 bases, there was a span of 26 bases. The CDR3 is 18 residues long. This chain's CDR3 is CASFPLGGTAGVTGELFF. The CDR3 DNA follows: TGTGCCAGCTTCCCCCTAGGGGGGACTGCGGGAGTCACCGGGGAGCTGTTTTTT.

This clonotype was counted ten times or more. The rearrangement links TRBV27 to TRBJ2-1, with D perhaps TRBD1 (5 bases). The CDR3 loop spans 15 amino acids. Germline V gene lookup returns CDR1 MNHEY and CDR2 SMNVEV (reference sequence). V was shortened by 4 bases and J by 8 bases, with 18 bases between the two germline ends. The CDR3 loop reads CASSWGGVVGYEQFF. In DNA, the CDR3 is TGTGCCAGCAGTTGGGGCGGTGTGGTGGGATATGAGCAGTTCTTC.

This clonotype was observed many times. This chain connects TRBV6-1 to TRBJ2-1, with a tentative D call TRBD2 (6 bases). The CDR3 consists of 15 residues. Germline V CDR1 and CDR2: MNHNS, SASEGT. V lost 6 bases and J lost 4, with 16 bases in between. The CDR3 sequence: CASSFWVGGYNEQFF. The CDR3 coding sequence is TGTGCCAGCAGCTTCTGGGTGGGGGGTTACAATGAGCAGTTCTTC.

The chain is built from TRBV4-1 and TRBJ2-2; D remains ambiguous. The CDR3 spans 15 residues. Germline V gene lookup returns CDR1 MGHRA and CDR2 YSYEKL. V was pared by 1 base and J by 5 bases, with 11 bases between. The chain's CDR3 is CASSQAVWGTGELFF. Here the CDR3 DNA reads TGCGCCAGCAGCCAAGCGGTCTGGGGTACCGGGGAGCTGTTTTTT.

The chain employs TRBV14 and TRBJ2-6; maybe TRBD2 (7 bases). The germline CDR1 and CDR2 sequences are SGHDN and FVKESK. V gave up 0 bases and J gave up 4 bases, with 16 bases separating them. The CDR3 covers 18 residues. The CDR3 is CASSQDGGGATGANVLTF. CDR3 DNA: TGTGCCAGCAGCCAAGATGGGGGGGGGGCGACCGGGGCCAACGTCCTGACTTTC.

The V call is TRBV5-1, the J call TRBJ1-5; D is perhaps TRBD1 (5 bases). CDR3 size: 15 residues. Trimming cost V 0 bases and J 5 bases, with 12 bases left between them. Germline CDR1 SGHRS, CDR2 YFSETQ. CDR3 bases: TGCGCCAGCAGCTTGGGGGCAGGGTCACATCAGCCCCAGCATTTT. It codes for CASSLGAGSHQPQHF.